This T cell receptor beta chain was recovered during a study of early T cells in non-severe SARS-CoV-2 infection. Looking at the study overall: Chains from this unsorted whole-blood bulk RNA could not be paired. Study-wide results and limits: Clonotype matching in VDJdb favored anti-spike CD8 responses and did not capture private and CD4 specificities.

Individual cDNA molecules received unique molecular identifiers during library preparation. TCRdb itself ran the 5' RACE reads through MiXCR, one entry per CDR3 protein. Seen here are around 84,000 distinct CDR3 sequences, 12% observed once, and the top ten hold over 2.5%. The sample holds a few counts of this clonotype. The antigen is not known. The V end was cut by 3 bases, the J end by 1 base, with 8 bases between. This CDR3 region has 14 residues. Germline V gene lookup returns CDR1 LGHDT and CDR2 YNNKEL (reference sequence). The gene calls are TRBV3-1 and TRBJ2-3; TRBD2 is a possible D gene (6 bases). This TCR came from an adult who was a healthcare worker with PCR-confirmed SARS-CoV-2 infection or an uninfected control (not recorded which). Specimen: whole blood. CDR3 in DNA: TGTGCCAGCAGCCATGAGCGGGGCACAGATACGCAGTATTTT. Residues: CASSHERGTDTQYF.